Listed below are T cell receptor beta chains from one sample, sequenced in a study of metastatic and nonmetastatic thyroid tumors. TCRdb reprocessed the PCR reads using MiXCR. Here the sample spans around 17,000 clones, roughly a third being singletons. Sequencing used tumor tissue. Source of these receptors: a male donor with papillary thyroid cancer or a benign thyroid nodule (not recorded which). Some clones in this sample may be carry-over from other donors' samples. The CDR3 runs from the conserved cysteine through the conserved F or W. Each record gives: J gene, clone size, V gene, D gene, CDR3 DNA, CDR3 protein. A D gene is named only where the DNA matches it firmly. Size is stated for part of the rows, as once, few or many counts, or as a class when the clone is expanded.

j_call: TRBJ1-2
clone_size: -
v_call: TRBV30
d_call: TRBD1
cdr3_nt: TGTGCCTGGAGTGTATTTGGGGGACAGGGCCGCTACACCTTC
cdr3_aa: CAWSVFGGQGRYTF

j_call: TRBJ2-7
clone_size: -
v_call: TRBV18
d_call: -
cdr3_nt: TGTGCCAGCTCACGTACAGGGCCCGGCAGTGGGCAGTACTTC
cdr3_aa: CASSRTGPGSGQYF

j_call: TRBJ1-6
clone_size: few
v_call: TRBV6-6
d_call: TRBD1
cdr3_nt: TGTGCCAGCAGGATCTCGGGACAGTTGAGCTCCTATAATTCACCCCTCCACTTT
cdr3_aa: CASRISGQLSSYNSPLHF

j_call: TRBJ1-1
clone_size: many
v_call: TRBV12-3/TRBV12-4
d_call: -
cdr3_nt: TGTGCCAGCAGTTTAAAATGGGCAAGCACTGAAGCTTTCTTT
cdr3_aa: CASSLKWASTEAFF

j_call: TRBJ2-1
clone_size: -
v_call: TRBV6-1
d_call: -
cdr3_nt: TGTGCCAGCACAGACCATGACTACGTGCAGTTCTTC
cdr3_aa: CASTDHDYVQFF

j_call: TRBJ2-5
clone_size: -
v_call: TRBV29-1
d_call: -
cdr3_nt: TGCAGCGCTGCCGGAGGGGCCCAAGAGACCCAGTACTTC
cdr3_aa: CSAAGGAQETQYF

j_call: TRBJ2-4
clone_size: many
v_call: TRBV15
d_call: -
cdr3_nt: TGTGCCACCAGCAGAGGGGCGGGTAGCTGGGCCAAAAACATTCAGTACTTC
cdr3_aa: CATSRGAGSWAKNIQYF

j_call: TRBJ2-3
clone_size: -
v_call: TRBV28
d_call: TRBD2
cdr3_nt: TGTGCCAGCAGTTTAGCGGGAGGGGTTAGCACAGATACGCAGTATTTT
cdr3_aa: CASSLAGGVSTDTQYF

j_call: TRBJ1-6
clone_size: many
v_call: TRBV18
d_call: TRBD1
cdr3_nt: TGTGCCAGCTCACGCGAAGGACAGGGAAATTCACCCCTCCACTTT
cdr3_aa: CASSREGQGNSPLHF

j_call: TRBJ2-2
clone_size: many
v_call: TRBV6-4
d_call: TRBD2
cdr3_nt: TGTGCCAGCAGTGAGGGACTAGCGGGAGCCGGGGAGCTGTTTTTT
cdr3_aa: CASSEGLAGAGELFF

j_call: TRBJ1-6
clone_size: -
v_call: TRBV19
d_call: -
cdr3_nt: TGTGCCAGTAGATCGGCTTATAATTCACCCCTCCACTTT
cdr3_aa: CASRSAYNSPLHF

j_call: TRBJ2-2
clone_size: few
v_call: TRBV19
d_call: -
cdr3_nt: TGTGCCACCCAGGGGAGGGGAGGGGGCACCGGGGAGCTGTTTTTT
cdr3_aa: CATQGRGGGTGELFF

j_call: TRBJ2-3
clone_size: -
v_call: TRBV20-1
d_call: -
cdr3_nt: TGCAGTGCTAGTAAGGGCCGGGCTCGAGATACGCAGTATTTT
cdr3_aa: CSASKGRARDTQYF

j_call: TRBJ2-7
clone_size: few
v_call: TRBV27
d_call: TRBD2
cdr3_nt: TGTGCCAGCAGTCGGCTCACCCGACTAGCGGCTTACGAGCAGTACTTC
cdr3_aa: CASSRLTRLAAYEQYF

j_call: TRBJ1-1
clone_size: medium-sized
v_call: TRBV19
d_call: -
cdr3_nt: TGTGCCAGTAGTATAAAGAATTGGGGTTCGAGTGAAGCTTTCTTT
cdr3_aa: CASSIKNWGSSEAFF

j_call: TRBJ2-1
clone_size: many
v_call: TRBV3-1
d_call: -
cdr3_nt: TGTGCCAGCAGCCCGTCCATGAAGGCTTACAATGAGCAGTTCTTC
cdr3_aa: CASSPSMKAYNEQFF

j_call: TRBJ1-2
clone_size: medium-sized
v_call: TRBV5-1
d_call: -
cdr3_nt: TGCGCCAGCAGCTTGGGCGGAGGTTGGGCCCTCCGTGGCTACACCTTC
cdr3_aa: CASSLGGGWALRGYTF

j_call: TRBJ1-1
clone_size: many
v_call: TRBV20-1
d_call: -
cdr3_nt: TGCAGTGCTAGGGGACGCCCGGTCGAAGCTTTCTTT
cdr3_aa: CSARGRPVEAFF

j_call: TRBJ2-2
clone_size: -
v_call: TRBV30
d_call: TRBD2
cdr3_nt: TGTGCCTGGAAGGGACTAGCGAACACCGGGGAGCTGTTTTTT
cdr3_aa: CAWKGLANTGELFF

j_call: TRBJ1-6
clone_size: medium-sized
v_call: TRBV5-1
d_call: TRBD1
cdr3_nt: TGCGCCAGCAGCTTGTCCCGGGACAGGGGTGATTCACCCCTCCACTTT
cdr3_aa: CASSLSRDRGDSPLHF

j_call: TRBJ1-1
clone_size: -
v_call: TRBV9
d_call: -
cdr3_nt: TGTGCCAGCAGCGTAGACACGAACACTGAAGCTTTCTTT
cdr3_aa: CASSVDTNTEAFF

j_call: TRBJ2-5
clone_size: many
v_call: TRBV7-2
d_call: TRBD2
cdr3_nt: TGTGCCAGCAGCTCAGGACTAGCGGGAGGCCGGGAGACCCAGTACTTC
cdr3_aa: CASSSGLAGGRETQYF

j_call: TRBJ2-5
clone_size: -
v_call: TRBV6-2/TRBV6-3
d_call: -
cdr3_nt: TGTGCCAGCGGCTTAGTGGTTTGGCAAGTGGAGACCCAGTACTTC
cdr3_aa: CASGLVVWQVETQYF

j_call: TRBJ1-5
clone_size: medium-sized
v_call: TRBV24-1
d_call: -
cdr3_nt: TGTGCCACCAGTGATTATGGGGACGCCGATAGCAATCAGCCCCAGCATTTT
cdr3_aa: CATSDYGDADSNQPQHF

j_call: TRBJ1-1
clone_size: medium-sized
v_call: TRBV6-5
d_call: TRBD1
cdr3_nt: TGTGCCAGCAGTTACAGGGGGACAGGGGGCGAAAGGACTGAAGCTTTCTTT
cdr3_aa: CASSYRGTGGERTEAFF

j_call: TRBJ1-3
clone_size: -
v_call: TRBV20-1
d_call: TRBD1
cdr3_nt: TGCAGTGCACAGACAGGGGGAGGAAACACCATATATTTT
cdr3_aa: CSAQTGGGNTIYF

j_call: TRBJ2-7
clone_size: -
v_call: TRBV20-1
d_call: TRBD2
cdr3_nt: TGCAGTGCTAGACGTAGCGGGAGTAACGAGCAGTACTTC
cdr3_aa: CSARRSGSNEQYF

j_call: TRBJ1-1
clone_size: many
v_call: TRBV4-1
d_call: -
cdr3_nt: TGCGCCAGCAGCCCCTGGACAGAAATGAACACTGAAGCTTTCTTT
cdr3_aa: CASSPWTEMNTEAFF

j_call: TRBJ1-1
clone_size: few
v_call: TRBV12-3/TRBV12-4
d_call: -
cdr3_nt: TGTGCCAGCAGTTTACGGAAGAACACTGAAGCTTTCTTT
cdr3_aa: CASSLRKNTEAFF

j_call: TRBJ2-5
clone_size: many
v_call: TRBV10-3
d_call: TRBD1
cdr3_nt: TGTGCCATCAGCCGGGACAGTCAAGAGACCCAGTACTTC
cdr3_aa: CAISRDSQETQYF

j_call: TRBJ1-5
clone_size: few
v_call: TRBV6-1
d_call: -
cdr3_nt: TGTGCCAGCAGAGACACAGGGTACAATCAGCCCCAGCATTTT
cdr3_aa: CASRDTGYNQPQHF

j_call: TRBJ1-3
clone_size: medium-sized
v_call: TRBV12-3/TRBV12-4
d_call: -
cdr3_nt: TGTGCCAGCAGTTGGGCAGGGTCTGGAAACACCATATATTTT
cdr3_aa: CASSWAGSGNTIYF

j_call: TRBJ1-2
clone_size: -
v_call: TRBV12-3/TRBV12-4
d_call: -
cdr3_nt: TGTGCCAGCAGTTTAGGACGGTATGGCTACACCTTC
cdr3_aa: CASSLGRYGYTF

j_call: TRBJ1-5
clone_size: medium-sized
v_call: TRBV9
d_call: -
cdr3_nt: TGTGCCAGCAGCGCCGGGACGGGAGATCAGCCCCAGCATTTT
cdr3_aa: CASSAGTGDQPQHF

j_call: TRBJ1-1
clone_size: -
v_call: TRBV20-1
d_call: -
cdr3_nt: TGCAGTGCTAGAGATTGGCTTAGCACTGAAGCTTTCTTT
cdr3_aa: CSARDWLSTEAFF

j_call: TRBJ2-3
clone_size: -
v_call: TRBV11-2
d_call: -
cdr3_nt: TGTGCCAGCAGCCCGAACTTAGATACGCAGTATTTT
cdr3_aa: CASSPNLDTQYF

j_call: TRBJ1-3
clone_size: many
v_call: TRBV6-1
d_call: -
cdr3_nt: TGTGCCAGCAGTACGGGACGGAGCTCTGGAAACACCATATATTTT
cdr3_aa: CASSTGRSSGNTIYF

j_call: TRBJ2-1
clone_size: few
v_call: TRBV6-1
d_call: -
cdr3_nt: TGTGCCAGCAGTCCCTTACAGGGAAGTTACAATGAGCAGTTCTTC
cdr3_aa: CASSPLQGSYNEQFF

j_call: TRBJ2-1
clone_size: once
v_call: TRBV5-1
d_call: TRBD1
cdr3_nt: TGCGCCAGCGAGACAGGGTATGGAGACAATGAGCAGTTCTTC
cdr3_aa: CASETGYGDNEQFF

j_call: TRBJ2-7
clone_size: few
v_call: TRBV2
d_call: TRBD1
cdr3_nt: TGTGCCAGCAGTACCCAGGGGGCTGTTAACGAGCAGTACTTC
cdr3_aa: CASSTQGAVNEQYF

j_call: TRBJ2-1
clone_size: many
v_call: TRBV7-9
d_call: -
cdr3_nt: TGTGCCAGCAGCTTAGCGCCGGGTAATGAGCAGTTCTTC
cdr3_aa: CASSLAPGNEQFF

j_call: TRBJ1-2
clone_size: few
v_call: TRBV28
d_call: -
cdr3_nt: TGTGCCAGCAGTTTTGTGTCGACCAGGGTCGGCGGTGGCTACACCTTC
cdr3_aa: CASSFVSTRVGGGYTF

j_call: TRBJ2-3
clone_size: medium-sized
v_call: TRBV10-1
d_call: -
cdr3_nt: TGCGCCAGCAGTTCAGGGAAGCTCCGAGCAGATACGCAGTATTTT
cdr3_aa: CASSSGKLRADTQYF

j_call: TRBJ2-7
clone_size: -
v_call: TRBV20-1
d_call: TRBD2
cdr3_nt: TGCAGTGCTAGATTAGGGAGGGACGAGCAGTACTTC
cdr3_aa: CSARLGRDEQYF

j_call: TRBJ2-1
clone_size: many
v_call: TRBV12-3/TRBV12-4
d_call: -
cdr3_nt: TGTGCCAGCAGTTTAGGTCGCCCTGACAATGAGCAGTTCTTC
cdr3_aa: CASSLGRPDNEQFF

j_call: TRBJ2-7
clone_size: medium-sized
v_call: TRBV14
d_call: -
cdr3_nt: TGTGCCAGCAGCCAACAACTGGGACCCTACGAGCAGTACTTC
cdr3_aa: CASSQQLGPYEQYF

j_call: TRBJ2-2
clone_size: -
v_call: TRBV6-1
d_call: -
cdr3_nt: TGTGCCAGCAGGAAATCGGGACAGAACACCGGGGAGCTGTTTTTT
cdr3_aa: CASRKSGQNTGELFF